The 32 T cell receptor beta chains below all came from one sample that was sequenced in a study of blood T cell repertoires in COVID-19. Clones were sequenced by immunoSEQ multiplex PCR, and TCRdb holds only the in-frame ones, with some missing. The data show about 110,000 clones, more than 70% seen once. The sequenced material came from peripheral blood. The receptors originated from a woman aged 50 to 65 with acute or convalescent COVID-19.

The chain couples TRBV11-3 to TRBJ2-3, with TRBD2 as a possible D gene (7 bases). Between the trimmed V and J ends, which lost 2 bases and 6 bases, there was a span of 12 bases. The CDR3 is 14 amino acids. CDR1 and CDR2 from the germline V gene are SGHNT and YENEEA. The CDR3 DNA follows: TGTGCCAGCAGCTTAAGCGGGACACGTGATACGCAGTATTTT. Amino acid sequence: CASSLSGTRDTQYF. The whole variable domain, remainder taken from reference TRBV11-3 and TRBJ2-3, is EAGVVQSPRYKIIEKKQPVAFWCNPISGHNTLYWYLQNLGQGPELLIRYENEEAVDDSQLPKDRFSAERLKGVDSTLKIQPAELGDSAVYLCASSLSGTRDTQYFGPGTRLTVL.

The genes are TRBV11-3 and TRBJ2-1; 9 bases agree with TRBD2. J was trimmed by 8 bases and V by 5 bases; bases with no gene match: 7. Germline V gene lookup returns CDR1 SGHNT and CDR2 YENEEA. The length of the CDR3 is 14 residues. CDR3 nucleotide sequence: TGTGCCAGCAGCCCTGGGACTAGCAGCTATGAGCAGTTCTTC. Protein sequence: CASSPGTSSYEQFF.

CDR3 residues: CASSDTSYEQYF. The DNA for the CDR3 is TGCGCCAGCAGTGACACTAGCTACGAGCAGTACTTC. The chain combines TRBV10-1 with TRBJ2-7; maybe TRBD2 (5 bases). Germline lookup yields CDR1 WNHNN and CDR2 SYGVQD (reference sequence). V lost 3 bases to trimming and J lost 3 bases, with 6 bases between them. CDR3 length equals 12 residues.

This chain connects TRBV5-1 to TRBJ2-7, with 7 nucleotides matching TRBD1. Germline values: CDR1 SGHRS, CDR2 YFSETQ. The CDR3 loop spans 13 amino acids. The ends lost 4 bases at V and 6 bases at J; junction bases unmatched: 7. CDR3 bases: TGCGCCAGCAGCCTGACAGGGAATAGCGAGCAGTACTTC. As protein: CASSLTGNSEQYF.

The J gene is TRBJ2-1, the V gene TRBV5-1; TRBD1 matches 7 bases. The CDR3 is made up of 15 amino acids. Per the germline V gene, CDR1 is SGHRS and CDR2 is YFSETQ. Germline trimming cut 5 bases from V and 4 bases from J; bases unmatched to any gene: 9. The CDR3 DNA follows: TGCGCCAGCAGAAGGGGGCCTTCAGGGTACAATGAGCAGTTCTTC. Translating gives CASRRGPSGYNEQFF. The full variable domain, its missing parts supplied by reference TRBV5-1 and TRBJ2-1, is KAGVTQTPRYLIKTRGQQVTLSCSPISGHRSVSWYQQTPGQGLQFLFEYFSETQRNKGNFPGRFSGRQFSNSRSEMNVSTLELGDSALYLCASRRGPSGYNEQFFGPGTRLTVL.

V gene TRBV19 combines with J gene TRBJ2-1, with 9 bases matching TRBD2. The CDR3 sequence is 15 residues long. V lost 8 bases, J lost 4 bases, and 9 bases stayed unmatched. Per germline, CDR1 LNHDA and CDR2 SQIVND (reference sequence). In DNA, the CDR3 is TGTGCCAGTCGCCCGGGACTAGCCGATTACAATGAGCAGTTCTTC. It is translated as CASRPGLADYNEQFF.

This rearrangement joins TRBV7-9 to TRBJ2-5, with D perhaps matching TRBD1 (5 bases). Between the trimmed V and J ends, which lost 1 base and 5 bases, there was a span of 11 bases. The germline CDR1 and CDR2 sequences are SEHNR and FQNEAQ (reference sequence). The CDR3 sequence is 14 residues long. The CDR3 DNA is TGTGCCAGCAGCTTAGGAGCAGGGTCGGAGACCCAGTACTTC. The encoded protein is CASSLGAGSETQYF.

The chain links TRBV5-6 to TRBJ2-1, with D unresolved. This CDR3 spans 15 amino acids. Deletions cut 4 bases from V and 2 bases from J, with 13 bases between. Germline V gene lookup returns CDR1 SGHDT and CDR2 YYEEEE. CDR3 coding DNA: TGTGCCAGCAGCCAGCCGACTGCCCCCTACAATGAGCAGTTCTTC. It is translated as CASSQPTAPYNEQFF.

V is TRBV28 and J is TRBJ1-5; tentatively, D is TRBD1 (6 bases). V was trimmed by 8 bases and J by 5 bases, leaving 19 bases between them. This CDR3 is 15 amino acids long. The germline CDR1 and CDR2 sequences are MDHEN and SYDVKM. The CDR3 loop is CASSERGRGYQPQHF. The CDR3 bases are TGTGCCAGCTCGGAGAGAGGCAGGGGATATCAGCCCCAGCATTTT.

This clone was counted a single time. The junction does not match germline at one end; this may be a read error. The genes are TRBV7-8 and TRBJ1-4, with TRBD1 matching over 7 bases. CDR3 length: 15 residues. In germline, CDR1 is SGHVS, CDR2 FQNEAQ. DNA of the CDR3: TGTGCCAGCAGCTCCGGGGACAGTCTTAATGGAAAACTGTTTTTT. Its translation is CASSSGDSLNGKLFF.

The chain links TRBV2 to TRBJ2-7; 10 bases align to TRBD2. V was clipped by 4 bases and J by 0 bases; unmatched bases: 6. Germline V CDR1 and CDR2: SNHLY, FYNNEI. CDR3 length: 16 residues. The CDR3 nucleotides are TGTGCCAGCAGTGCCCTGACTAGCGGGCCCTCCTACGAGCAGTACTTC. It specifies CASSALTSGPSYEQYF.

The gene calls are TRBV19 and TRBJ1-5; the D is unclear. Trimming left V 1 base short and J 9 bases short, with 19 bases between. This CDR3 comprises 16 residues. Germline V gene sequence: CDR1 LNHDA, CDR2 SQIVND (reference sequence). The CDR3 sequence: CASSIVRGHEGGPQHF. The CDR3 DNA is TGTGCCAGTAGTATAGTAAGAGGCCATGAAGGAGGGCCCCAGCATTTT.

This clone was picked up one time. This chain uses TRBV6-1 with TRBJ2-7; 8 bases map to TRBD1. The CDR3 runs to 14 residues. Trimming at V came to 6 bases and at J to 3 bases, leaving 7 bases not matched to a gene. Germline V gives CDR1 MNHNS, CDR2 SASEGT. The DNA for the CDR3 is TGTGCCAGCAGACCTGGACAGGGAGACTACGAGCAGTACTTC. Its translation: CASRPGQGDYEQYF.

CDR3 DNA: TGTGCCAGCAGCGTGGACAGGGGGGGAATCGGTGAGCAGTTCTTC. Translation gives CASSVDRGGIGEQFF. This chain joins TRBV9 and TRBJ2-1; 10 bases map to TRBD1. This CDR3 spans 15 amino acids. V lost 2 bases, J lost 9 bases, and 8 bases stayed unmatched. The germline V gene encodes CDR1 SGDLS and CDR2 YYNGEE.

CDR3 residues: CASSLIFGTRSYNEQFF. Written as DNA, the CDR3 is TGTGCCAGCAGCTTGATTTTCGGGACTAGATCCTACAATGAGCAGTTCTTC. The chain combines TRBV5-8 with TRBJ2-1, with 8 bases matching TRBD2. Germline CDR1 SGHTS, CDR2 YDEGEE. CDR3 length equals 17 residues. Trimming removed 1 base from V and 1 base from J; junction bases left unmatched: 7.

The J gene is TRBJ2-1, the V gene TRBV24-1; a possible D gene is TRBD2 (6 bases). Germline V gene lookup returns CDR1 KGHDR and CDR2 SFDVKD. CDR3 length equals 15 residues. Trimming left V 4 bases short and J 5 bases short, with 14 bases between. CDR3 sequence: CATSDVEGLDNEQFF. Here the CDR3 DNA reads TGTGCCACCAGTGACGTGGAGGGCCTCGACAATGAGCAGTTCTTC.

V gene TRBV28 combines with J gene TRBJ2-7, with 9 bases identical to TRBD1. Germline trimming cut 1 base from V and 2 bases from J; bases unmatched to any gene: 0. The germline V gene has CDR1 MDHEN and CDR2 SYDVKM. This CDR3 region has 14 residues. CDR3 DNA: TGTGCCAGCAGTTTATACAGGGGGCCCTACGAGCAGTACTTC. This gives the protein CASSLYRGPYEQYF.

The rearrangement uses TRBV3-1 (or the pseudogene TRBV3-2) and TRBJ1-3; D is uncertain. The CDR3 extends over 15 amino acids. Trimming removed 0 bases from V and 0 bases from J, with 6 bases in between. Germline CDR1 and CDR2: LGHDT and YNNKEL (reference sequence). Here the CDR3 reads CASSQDIGSGNTIYF. CDR3 nucleotide sequence: TGTGCCAGCAGCCAAGATATCGGCTCTGGAAACACCATATATTTT.

The sample holds one count of this clone. This rearrangement joins TRBV7-6 to TRBJ2-2; perhaps TRBD1 as D (7 bases). This CDR3 contains 15 residues. Looked up from germline, CDR1 is SGHVS and CDR2 is FNYEAQ. The V end lost 7 bases, the J end lost 6 bases, and 18 bases lay between the germline ends. The CDR3 loop reads CASTQGGGAPGELFF. The CDR3 bases are TGTGCCAGCACCCAGGGGGGTGGGGCACCCGGGGAGCTGTTTTTT. Filled out from reference TRBV7-6 and TRBJ2-2, the complete variable domain reads GAGVSQSPRYKVTKRGQDVALRCDPISGHVSLYWYRQALGQGPEFLTYFNYEAQQDKSGLPNDRFSAERPEGSISTLTIQRTEQRDSAMYRCASTQGGGAPGELFFGEGSRLTVL.

This clone was detected only a few times. The chain has TRBV2 and TRBJ2-5; TRBD1 is a possible D gene (6 bases). The CDR3 length is 15 residues. Looked up from germline, CDR1 is SNHLY and CDR2 is FYNNEI. Trimming took 4 bases from V and 5 from J, leaving 17 bases between them. The CDR3 DNA sequence: TGTGCCAGCAGTGTTCCGGGACATGGTGAGGAGACCCAGTACTTC. Translation gives CASSVPGHGEETQYF.

The chain uses TRBV28 and TRBJ2-5, with TRBD2 matching 8 bases. V trimming: 5 bases; J trimming: 1 base; junction bases outside the gene matches: 6. Germline loops: CDR1 MDHEN, CDR2 SYDVKM. The CDR3 contains 15 residues. The CDR3 DNA sequence: TGTGCCAGCAGTGTGACTAGCGCCGGCCAAGAGACCCAGTACTTC. It specifies CASSVTSAGQETQYF.

This chain uses TRBV4-1 with TRBJ2-1; 11 nucleotides agree with TRBD2. The CDR3 length is 16 residues. V lost 6 bases and J lost 3; bases outside the gene matches: 7. Germline V gene sequence: CDR1 MGHRA, CDR2 YSYEKL. The CDR3 coding sequence is TGCGCCAGCAGGCGTAGCGGGAGGGCGGGCTACAATGAGCAGTTCTTC. This codes for CASRRSGRAGYNEQFF.

V usage is TRBV7-9 and J usage is TRBJ1-2, with TRBD1 matching over 7 bases. Germline CDR1 reads SEHNR; CDR2 reads FQNEAQ (reference sequence). The ends lost 2 bases at V and 4 bases at J; junction bases unmatched: 4. The CDR3 runs to 14 residues. CDR3 sequence (DNA): TGTGCCAGCAGCTTACAGGGGGAACCCTATGGCTACACCTTC. As protein: CASSLQGEPYGYTF. The full variable domain, rest sourced from reference TRBV7-9 and TRBJ1-2, is DTGVSQNPRHKITKRGQNVTFRCDPISEHNRLYWYRQTLGQGPEFLTYFQNEAQLEKSRLLSDRFSAERPKGSFSTLEIQRTEQGDSAMYLCASSLQGEPYGYTFGSGTRLTVV.

V gene TRBV10-1 combines with J gene TRBJ1-2, with 7 bases that match TRBD1. There are 13 residues in the CDR3. CDR1 and CDR2 (germline): WNHNN, SYGVQD (reference sequence). V lost 5 bases, J lost 5 bases, and 5 bases stayed unmatched. The CDR3 nucleotides are TGCGCCAGCAGTTGGGACAGTGGATATGGCTACACCTTC. Residues: CASSWDSGYGYTF.

V gene TRBV5-1 combines with J gene TRBJ1-4, with D maybe TRBD1 (5 bases). This CDR3 spans 16 amino acids. The germline V gene has CDR1 SGHRS and CDR2 YFSETQ. The V gene lost 4 bases and the J gene lost 4 bases, with 17 bases spanning the gap. The CDR3 loop is CASSPGGRGGNEKLFF. The CDR3 region has the DNA TGCGCCAGCAGCCCCGGGGGACGGGGGGGTAATGAAAAACTGTTTTTT.

The chain links TRBV7-6 to TRBJ1-4; 7 bases agree with TRBD1. Germline loops: CDR1 SGHVS, CDR2 FNYEAQ. With V trimmed by 1 base and J by 3 bases, 2 bases remained unmatched. The CDR3 sequence is 15 residues long. As DNA, the CDR3 is TGTGCCAGCAGCTTAGGTGACAGGGCTAATGAAAAACTGTTTTTT. Its protein is CASSLGDRANEKLFF.

The V gene is TRBV7-2, the J gene TRBJ2-7, with TRBD2 identical over 10 bases. The trim removed 3 bases at V and 4 bases at J, leaving 15 bases unmatched. Germline CDR1 is SGHTA and CDR2 is FQGNSA. CDR3 size: 18 residues. CDR3 loop: CASSFKLSSGSSGYEQYF. CDR3 bases: TGTGCCAGCAGCTTCAAGCTGTCTAGCGGGAGTTCGGGGTACGAGCAGTACTTC.

This clone was recorded only once. The V gene is TRBV7-9, the J gene TRBJ2-7, with TRBD1 identical over 8 bases. CDR3 length equals 16 residues. J was trimmed by 3 bases and V by 2 bases; bases with no gene match: 9. Germline lookup yields CDR1 SEHNR and CDR2 FQNEAQ (reference sequence). Written as DNA, the CDR3 is TGTGCCAGCAGCTTATCTTTAGGACAGGGTGACTACGAGCAGTACTTC. Protein sequence: CASSLSLGQGDYEQYF.

This chain connects TRBV19 to TRBJ1-2; the match to TRBD1 covers 7 bases. Trimming removed 6 bases from V and 7 bases from J; junction bases left unmatched: 5. Germline loops: CDR1 LNHDA, CDR2 SQIVND (reference sequence). CDR3 length: 12 residues. CDR3 DNA sequence: TGTGCCAGTAGCCACAGGGGATTTGGCTACACCTTC. It yields the protein CASSHRGFGYTF.

This rearrangement joins TRBV7-8 to TRBJ1-5, with 12 bases that match TRBD1. The germline gives CDR1 SGHVS, CDR2 FQNEAQ. CDR3 length equals 18 residues. The V and J ends lost 4 bases and 2 bases, in that order; junction bases with no gene match: 9. The CDR3 reads CASSSGTGGHSRNQPQHF. The CDR3 DNA is TGTGCCAGCAGCTCAGGGACAGGGGGCCACTCGCGCAATCAGCCCCAGCATTTT.

This chain uses TRBV19 with TRBJ2-5; 9 nucleotides match TRBD1. There are 18 residues in the CDR3. CDR1 and CDR2 from the germline V gene are LNHDA and SQIVND (reference sequence). Unmatched junction bases numbered 12, after V lost 4 bases and J lost 0 bases. The CDR3 protein is CASSTWPGTGWDQETQYF. CDR3 in DNA: TGTGCCAGTAGTACCTGGCCCGGGACAGGGTGGGACCAAGAGACCCAGTACTTC.

This chain uses TRBV6-5 with TRBJ2-7; TRBD2 might be the D (6 bases). The germline gives CDR1 MNHEY, CDR2 SVGAGI. This CDR3 region has 15 residues. Trimming took off 2 bases at V and 4 bases at J, with 15 bases between the two ends. The DNA of the CDR3 is TGTGCCAGCAGTTACCGGGGGACGGGGAGTTACGAGCAGTACTTC. This translates into CASSYRGTGSYEQYF.